This entry lists 10 T cell receptor beta chains sequenced from one sample in a study of blood T cells in healthy people across ages. Through a sample-barcoded 5' primer and a J-beta primer mix, a second PCR was run for 7 to 11 cycles. TCRdb fed the 5' RACE reads into MiXCR, producing one record per CDR3 protein. The table records roughly 2 million distinct CDR3 sequences, just under 50% of them present only once. The sequenced sample was blood. The receptors stem from a woman aged 40 to 50 in good health.

This chain connects TRBV9 to TRBJ2-3; 10 bases map to TRBD2. The CDR3 runs to 16 residues. Per germline, CDR1 SGDLS and CDR2 YYNGEE. V shed 0 bases, J shed 2 bases, and the junction held 3 bases outside the gene matches. CDR3 region: CASSVATSGNTDTQYF. The CDR3 region has the DNA TGTGCCAGCAGCGTAGCTACTAGCGGGAACACAGATACGCAGTATTTT.

The chain links TRBV7-9 to TRBJ2-1, with 10 positions matching TRBD2. J gave up 9 bases and V 6 bases, and 8 bases lay outside the gene matches. The CDR3 is 14 amino acids. The germline gives CDR1 SEHNR, CDR2 FQNEAQ (reference sequence). CDR3 DNA: TGTGCCAGCAGGGTAGCGGGGGGCCGAGGTGAGCAGTTCTTC. This gives the protein CASRVAGGRGEQFF.

This clonotype has more than one count but fewer than ten. The chain employs TRBV7-2 and TRBJ2-3, with 9 nucleotides matching TRBD1. The germline gives CDR1 SGHTA, CDR2 FQGNSA. The length of the CDR3 is 19 residues. With V trimmed by 3 bases and J by 3 bases, 16 bases remained unmatched. The CDR3 DNA is TGTGCCAGCAGCTTGGCCCCTGGGACAGGGAGAATGGGTACAGATACGCAGTATTTT. It encodes CASSLAPGTGRMGTDTQYF.

This clonotype was seen a few times. The chain has TRBV5-1 and TRBJ2-3; a weak D match, TRBD1 (5 bases). Germline-derived CDR1 and CDR2 are SGHRS and YFSETQ. This CDR3 spans 17 amino acids. V lost 3 bases and J lost 0, with 17 bases in between. The CDR3 sequence: CASSSPRQSTSTDTQYF. DNA of the CDR3: TGCGCCAGCAGCTCGCCGAGACAGTCGACTAGCACAGATACGCAGTATTTT.

This clonotype was seen only a few times. The CDR3: CSVLLRGGTYEQYF. The CDR3 DNA reads as TGCAGCGTTCTTTTACGGGGCGGAACCTACGAGCAGTACTTC. The V and J genes are TRBV29-1 and TRBJ2-7; the D gene could be TRBD1 or TRBD2 (5 bases each). Trimming cost V 5 bases and J 2 bases, with 16 bases left between them. From germline, CDR1 is SQVTM and CDR2 ANQGSEA. This CDR3 region has 14 residues.

The chain links TRBV7-2 to TRBJ2-5; 7 nucleotides agree with TRBD1. V gave up 4 bases and J gave up 4 bases; unmatched junction bases: 9. CDR3 length: 15 residues. Per the germline V gene, CDR1 is SGHTA and CDR2 is FQGNSA. The CDR3 loop is CASSSRWDSLETQYF. The CDR3 nucleotides are TGTGCCAGCAGCTCCCGCTGGGACAGCCTAGAGACCCAGTACTTC.

This clonotype was counted only a few times. The chain employs TRBV12-3 or TRBV12-4 and TRBJ2-7; D not resolved. V lost 5 bases to trimming and J lost 1 base, with 12 bases between them. The CDR3 consists of 14 residues. The CDR3 loop reads CASSPSTRSYEQYF. CDR3 nucleotides: TGTGCCAGCAGTCCGTCGACACGTTCCTACGAGCAGTACTTC.

The J gene is TRBJ2-3, the V gene TRBV18; the match to TRBD2 covers 14 bases. This CDR3 comprises 17 residues. The ends lost 6 bases at V and 1 base at J; junction bases unmatched: 6. Germline CDR1 is KGHSH and CDR2 is LQKENI. This CDR3 is CASSSPGLAGGTDTQYF. The DNA of the CDR3 is TGTGCCAGCTCTTCGCCGGGACTAGCGGGGGGCACAGATACGCAGTATTTT.

The chain employs TRBV7-6 and TRBJ2-4; 7 nucleotides agree with TRBD1. Judging by the DNA end, TRBJ2-7 fits better; the J call may be wrong. Germline CDR1 SGHVS, CDR2 FNYEAQ. The CDR3 loop spans 14 amino acids. CDR3 coding DNA: TGTGCCAGCAGCTCCGGACAGGAGCAGTACGAGCAGTACTTC. It codes for CASSSGQEQYEQYF.

The sample holds a few counts of this clonotype. This rearrangement joins TRBV5-1 to TRBJ1-4; D might be TRBD1 (6 bases). This CDR3 is built from 14 residues. The V end lost 5 bases, the J end lost 6 bases, and 14 bases lay between the germline ends. Germline CDR1 reads SGHRS; CDR2 reads YFSETQ. The CDR3 region is CASRPYRDDEKLFF. As DNA, the CDR3 is TGCGCCAGCAGACCCTACAGGGACGATGAAAAACTGTTTTTT.